The 25 T cell receptor beta chains presented below share a single source sample, sequenced in a study of tumor and adjacent non-tumor tissue in lung cancer. The library came from three nested PCR rounds adapted from ARM-PCR protocols. TCRdb redid the calling of the multiplex PCR reads with MiXCR, one entry per CDR3 protein. The sample shows roughly 67,000 distinct CDR3 sequences, roughly three fifths of them seen only once. RNA was extracted from bulk tissue without any cell sorting. Sequenced material: lung tumor tissue. The receptors were gathered from a man aged 45-65 years with non-small cell lung cancer.

This clonotype is a singleton in its sample. This clone may be a read error of a much larger clone one base away. This likely comes from a read error, as the CDR3 has no conserved phenylalanine or tryptophan at its end. The V gene is TRBV12-3 or TRBV12-4, the J gene TRBJ2-5, with a tentative D call TRBD1 (6 bases). This CDR3 region has 15 residues. Trimming took off 2 bases at V and 1 base at J, with 11 bases between the two ends. CDR3 residues: CASSLLRTAQETQYI. CDR3 nucleotides: TGTGCCAGCAGTTTACTACGGACAGCCCAAGAGACCCAGTACATC.

This clonotype was recorded only once. The genes are TRBV11-2 and TRBJ2-5, with a possible D match to TRBD1 (5 bases). Germline loops: CDR1 SGHAT, CDR2 FQNNGV. The CDR3 is made up of 14 amino acids. Trimming stripped 5 bases from V and 5 bases from J, with 15 bases between. Here the CDR3 reads CASSPTWGMETQYF. The CDR3 bases are TGTGCCAGCAGCCCAACATGGGGCATGGAGACCCAGTACTTC.

Of note for this clonotype: This CDR3 is missing its conserved last phenylalanine or tryptophan, likely due to a read error. No DNA is shown, since the ends of the CDR3 on it are uncertain; the CDR3 is the one TCRdb lists. The rearrangement joins TRBV6-6 to TRBJ1-2; the DNA was not compared with TRBD1, the D call given in the table. Both ends counted, the CDR3 spans 14 residues. The germline V gene has CDR1 MNHNY and CDR2 SVGAGI (reference sequence). CDR3 loop: CASSCDGQGGGYTL.

This chain connects TRBV28 to TRBJ2-7; D is undetermined. Germline lookup yields CDR1 MDHEN and CDR2 SYDVKM. This CDR3 region has 12 residues. The V end was cut by 8 bases, the J end by 2 bases, with 10 bases between. This chain's CDR3 is CASAKRPYEQYF. CDR3 nucleotide sequence: TGTGCCAGCGCCAAAAGACCCTACGAGCAGTACTTC.

On this clonotype: The junction and the germline gene differ at one end; a read error may be behind it. The chain recombines TRBV2 with TRBJ2-7; no definite D call. The germline gives CDR1 SNHLY, CDR2 FYNNEI. The CDR3 length is 10 residues. CDR3 sequence: CASSFYEQYF. In DNA, the CDR3 is TGTGCTAGCAGTTTCTACGAGCAGTACTTC.

This clonotype came up a few times. At one boundary the junction diverges from the germline segment, which might be a read error. The chain joins TRBV10-3 to TRBJ2-3; D is ambiguous. Germline CDR1 is ENHRY and CDR2 is SYGVKD. This CDR3 contains 15 residues. The CDR3 reads CANSELLIYIDTQYF. CDR3 sequence (DNA): TGTGCCAACAGTGAGCTACTTATTTACATAGATACGCAGTATTTT.

The CDR3 here is CASSESNGEQYF. The CDR3 bases are TGTGCCAGTAGTGAAAGTAACGGCGAGCAGTACTTC. The chain combines TRBV19 with TRBJ2-7; D not resolved. V shed 5 bases and J shed 6 bases, with 11 bases lying between them. The CDR3 has 12 amino acids. In germline, CDR1 is LNHDA, CDR2 SQIVND (reference sequence).

With respect to this clonotype: A much larger clone is a single base away; this may be a read error. This chain joins TRBV12-3 or TRBV12-4 and TRBJ2-7; D call uncertain. The CDR3 consists of 11 residues. CDR3 residues: CASSLNYEKYF. The CDR3 region has the DNA TGTGCCAGCAGTTTGAACTACGAGAAGTACTTC.

Regarding this clonotype: A much larger clone lies a single base off, so this may be a read error. The chain links TRBV5-1 to TRBJ2-5; D is undetermined. From germline, CDR1 is SGHRS and CDR2 YFSETQ. The CDR3 has 13 amino acids. CDR3 DNA sequence: TGCGCCAGCAGCAGTTCAATTCAAGGGACCCAGTACTTC. This codes for CASSSSIQGTQYF. The variable domain in full, with the rest retrieved from reference TRBV5-1 and TRBJ2-5, is KAGVTQTPRYLIKTRGQQVTLSCSPISGHRSVSWYQQTPGQGLQFLFEYFSETQRNKGNFPGRFSGRQFSNSRSEMNVSTLELGDSALYLCASSSSIQGTQYFGPGTRLLVL.

This clonotype was counted a few times. This may come from a read error, since a much larger clone is one base off. CDR3 in amino acids: CASSLDGLASIEQFF. For the CDR3, the DNA is TGTGCCAGCAGCTTAGACGGACTAGCGAGCATTGAGCAGTTCTTC. This chain joins TRBV11-2 and TRBJ2-1; the match to TRBD2 covers 9 bases. V gave up 0 bases and J gave up 9 bases; unmatched junction bases: 6. The CDR3 is 15 amino acids. Germline V gene sequence: CDR1 SGHAT, CDR2 FQNNGV.

A note on this clonotype: Being one base from a much bigger clone, this may be a read error. The chain links TRBV6-1 to TRBJ1-2; 9 bases agree with TRBD1. The V gene's germline CDR1 is MNHNS and CDR2 SASEGT. The V segment lost 6 bases and the J segment 4 bases; nucleotides outside the gene matches: 9. The CDR3 is 15 residues long. DNA of the CDR3: TGTGCCAGCAGCCGACAGGGGGAGGGGGTCTATGGCTACACCTTC. It encodes CASSRQGEGVYGYTF.

This clonotype was detected once. V gene TRBV20-1 combines with J gene TRBJ2-7, with 8 bases identical to TRBD2. J gave up 2 bases and V 1 base, and 13 bases lay outside the gene matches. CDR3 size: 17 residues. Germline values: CDR1 DFQATT, CDR2 SNEGSKA (reference sequence). CDR3 in amino acids: CSARVAGGPTGTYEQYF. CDR3 in DNA: TGCAGTGCTAGAGTTGCGGGGGGACCGACTGGCACCTACGAGCAGTACTTC.

Details on this clonotype: Because the CDR3 is missing its conserved closing phenylalanine or tryptophan, this is likely a read error. The chain is built from TRBV5-1 and TRBJ1-6; D unresolved. Trimming removed 6 bases at V and 0 bases at J, with 13 bases between. Germline V gene sequence: CDR1 SGHRS, CDR2 YFSETQ. CDR3 length equals 16 residues. DNA of the CDR3: TGCGCCAGCAAGCCAGCCGAATCCTCCTATAATTCACCCCTCCACTAT. Translated: CASKPAESSYNSPLHY.

Details on this clonotype: An end of the junction differs from the germline gene, which may be a read error. The chain carries TRBV5-1 and TRBJ2-5; D perhaps matches TRBD2 (6 bases). The CDR3 covers 16 residues. Germline CDR1 reads SGHRS; CDR2 reads YFSETQ. The CDR3 is CAGSLVPGVELETQYF. In nucleotides, the CDR3 is TGCGCCGGCAGCTTGGTCCCGGGAGTAGAGCTTGAGACCCAGTACTTC.

With regard to this clonotype: The junction departs from the called germline gene at one end, perhaps through a read error. The chain is built from TRBV4-1 and TRBJ2-3, with D hard to call. Looked up from germline, CDR1 is MGHRA and CDR2 is YSYEKL. The CDR3 is 14 amino acids. The CDR3 region is CASSQGRSADMQYF. The CDR3 DNA follows: TGCGCCAGCAGCCAAGGACGCTCCGCGGATATGCAGTATTTT.

A single count supports this clonotype. Since a much larger clone is just one base distant, this may be a read error. V and J are TRBV20-1 and TRBJ2-7; 7 nucleotides align to TRBD2. V shed 2 bases, J shed 6 bases, and the junction held 16 bases outside the gene matches. Germline loops: CDR1 DFQATT, CDR2 SNEGSKA (reference sequence). The CDR3 sequence is 16 residues long. The CDR3 nucleotides are TGCAGTGCTAGATATCTGGCACGACTAGCTACGAGCGAGCAGTACTTC. Protein product: CSARYLARLATSEQYF.

Points on this clonotype: It may be a read error: a sequence one base away is much more abundant. This chain links TRBV19 with TRBJ1-2, with a possible D match to TRBD1 (5 bases). This CDR3 spans 14 amino acids. The ends were cut back, 8 bases at V and 2 bases at J, with 15 bases in the middle. CDR1 is LNHDA and CDR2 is SQIVND in the germline V gene (reference sequence). In nucleotides, the CDR3 is TGTGCCAGTTACAAAGGGGCGATGAACTATGGCTACACCTTC. It yields the protein CASYKGAMNYGYTF.

Many counts were recorded for this clonotype. The rearrangement joins TRBV10-3 to TRBJ1-5; D possibly corresponds to TRBD1 (6 bases). Germline CDR1 reads ENHRY; CDR2 reads SYGVKD. The CDR3 has 14 residues. Between the trimmed V and J ends, which lost 5 bases and 4 bases, there was a span of 12 bases. CDR3 region: CAISSGGPNQPQHF. Written as DNA, the CDR3 is TGTGCCATCAGTTCGGGGGGGCCGAATCAGCCCCAGCATTTT.

On this clonotype: Sequence at one end of the junction differs from germline and may be a read error. The chain joins TRBV12-3 or TRBV12-4 to TRBJ2-1; 11 bases match TRBD2. The CDR3 length is 14 residues. The CDR3 here is CVSSRLAGNNEQFF. For the CDR3, the DNA is TGTGTCAGCAGTCGACTAGCGGGAAACAATGAGCAGTTCTTC.

As to this clonotype: At one end the junction does not follow the germline gene, possibly because of a read error. This rearrangement joins TRBV7-9 to TRBJ2-7, with D tentatively TRBD2 (5 bases). The CDR3 contains 14 residues. Germline V gene data show CDR1 as SEHNR and CDR2 as FQNEAQ (reference sequence). CDR3 residues: CASSLGLGLYAQYF. The CDR3 DNA follows: TGTGCCAGCAGCTTAGGACTCGGACTTTACGCGCAGTACTTC.

About this clonotype itself: This could be a read error, since a much larger clone is one nucleotide away. The gene calls are TRBV7-9 and TRBJ2-3; D uncertain. The CDR3 runs 11 residues. The ends were cut back, 8 bases at V and 4 bases at J, with 7 bases in the middle. The germline gives CDR1 SEHNR, CDR2 FQNEAQ (reference sequence). The CDR3 coding sequence is TGTGCCAGCCATGGCGCAGATACGCAGTATTTT. It encodes CASHGADTQYF. Complete variable domain (other parts from reference TRBV7-9 and TRBJ2-3): DTGVSQNPRHKITKRGQNVTFRCDPISEHNRLYWYRQTLGQGPEFLTYFQNEAQLEKSRLLSDRFSAERPKGSFSTLEIQRTEQGDSAMYLCASHGADTQYFGPGTRLTVL.

This rearrangement joins TRBV11-1 to TRBJ2-1, with D possibly being TRBD2 (5 bases). This CDR3 is 14 amino acids long. In germline, CDR1 is SGHAT, CDR2 FQDESV (reference sequence). V gave up 1 base and J gave up 5 bases, with 9 bases separating them. In DNA form, the CDR3 reads TGTGCCAGCAGCTTAGGGCGGGCAGACAATGAGCAGTTCTTC. Its translation is CASSLGRADNEQFF.

V gene TRBV19 combines with J gene TRBJ2-2; 7 bases fit TRBD1. Germline lookup yields CDR1 LNHDA and CDR2 SQIVND (reference sequence). This CDR3 comprises 15 residues. Trimming removed 5 bases from V and 8 bases from J; junction bases left unmatched: 11. The CDR3 loop reads CASSPTGDRLGELFF. CDR3 nucleotides: TGTGCCAGTAGTCCCACAGGGGACCGGCTAGGGGAGCTGTTTTTT.

For this clonotype: A much larger clone differs by one base, so this may be a read error. The chain has TRBV28 and TRBJ1-5; TRBD1 agrees at 9 bases. This CDR3 is 13 amino acids long. Per germline, CDR1 MDHEN and CDR2 SYDVKM. CDR3 nucleotide sequence: TGTGTCAGCACTCCGGGACAGGGTCAGCCCCAGCATTTT. Encoded protein: CVSTPGQGQPQHF.

Note on this clonotype: Mismatch with germline at one junction end may stem from a read error. The genes are TRBV29-1 and TRBJ1-1; no reliable D call. Germline V gene sequence: CDR1 SQVTM, CDR2 ANQGSEA. The CDR3 loop spans 13 amino acids. CDR3 amino acids: CSAQRLANTETFF. The CDR3 nucleotides are TGCAGTGCTCAAAGGTTGGCGAACACTGAAACTTTCTTT.